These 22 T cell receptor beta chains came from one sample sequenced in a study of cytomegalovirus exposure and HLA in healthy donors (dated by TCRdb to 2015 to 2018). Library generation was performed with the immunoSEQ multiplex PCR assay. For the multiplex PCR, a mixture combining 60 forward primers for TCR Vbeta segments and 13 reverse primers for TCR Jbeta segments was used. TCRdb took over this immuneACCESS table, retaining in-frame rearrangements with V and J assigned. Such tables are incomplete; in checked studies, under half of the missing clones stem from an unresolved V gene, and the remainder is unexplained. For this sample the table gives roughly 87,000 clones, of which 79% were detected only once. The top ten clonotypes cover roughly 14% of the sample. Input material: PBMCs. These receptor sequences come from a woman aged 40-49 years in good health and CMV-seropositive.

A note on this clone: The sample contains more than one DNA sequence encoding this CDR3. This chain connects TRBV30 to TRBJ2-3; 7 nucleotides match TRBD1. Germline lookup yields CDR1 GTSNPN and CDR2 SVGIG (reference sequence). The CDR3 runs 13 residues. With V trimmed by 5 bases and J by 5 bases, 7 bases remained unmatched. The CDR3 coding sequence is TGTGCCTGGCAACAGGGGAGTGGAGATACGCAGTATTTT. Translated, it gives CAWQQGSGDTQYF.

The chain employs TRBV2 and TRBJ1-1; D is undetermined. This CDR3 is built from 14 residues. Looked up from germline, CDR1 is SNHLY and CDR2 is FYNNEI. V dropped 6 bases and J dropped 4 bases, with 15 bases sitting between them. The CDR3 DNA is TGTGCCAGCAGCGCGCTGGAGGCCCTCACTGAAGCTTTCTTT. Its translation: CASSALEALTEAFF.

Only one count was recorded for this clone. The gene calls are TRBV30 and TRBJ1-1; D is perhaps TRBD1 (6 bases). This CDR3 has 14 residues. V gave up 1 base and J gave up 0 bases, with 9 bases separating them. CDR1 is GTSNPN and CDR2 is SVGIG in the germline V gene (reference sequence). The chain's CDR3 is CAWSGTVMNTEAFF. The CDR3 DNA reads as TGTGCCTGGAGTGGGACAGTCATGAACACTGAAGCTTTCTTT.

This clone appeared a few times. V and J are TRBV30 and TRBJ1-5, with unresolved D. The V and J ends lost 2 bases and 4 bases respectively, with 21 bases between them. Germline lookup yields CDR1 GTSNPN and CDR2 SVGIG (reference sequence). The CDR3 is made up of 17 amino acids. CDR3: CAWSRQSGRFGNQPQHF. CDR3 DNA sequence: TGTGCCTGGAGTCGTCAGTCGGGAAGATTCGGAAATCAGCCCCAGCATTTT.

The CDR3 sequence is CASRLAGSNEQFF. The CDR3 DNA reads as TGCGCCAGCAGACTAGCGGGTAGCAATGAGCAGTTCTTC. This chain connects TRBV4-3 to TRBJ2-1; 9 nucleotides agree with TRBD2. Germline assignment: CDR1 LGHNA and CDR2 YSLEER. V trimming: 6 bases; J trimming: 6 bases; junction bases outside the gene matches: 3. The CDR3 runs to 13 residues.

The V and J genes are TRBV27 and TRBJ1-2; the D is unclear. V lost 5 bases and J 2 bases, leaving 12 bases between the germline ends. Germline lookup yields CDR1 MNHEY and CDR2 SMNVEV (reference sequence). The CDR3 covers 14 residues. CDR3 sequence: CASSAGEWNYGYTF. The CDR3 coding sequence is TGTGCCAGCAGTGCCGGGGAATGGAACTATGGCTACACCTTC.

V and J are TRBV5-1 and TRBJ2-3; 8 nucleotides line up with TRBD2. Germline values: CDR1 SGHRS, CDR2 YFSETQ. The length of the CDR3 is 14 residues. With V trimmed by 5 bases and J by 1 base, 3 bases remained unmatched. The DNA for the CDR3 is TGCGCCAGCAGTTCCGGGGGGGGCACAGATACGCAGTATTTT. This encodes CASSSGGGTDTQYF.

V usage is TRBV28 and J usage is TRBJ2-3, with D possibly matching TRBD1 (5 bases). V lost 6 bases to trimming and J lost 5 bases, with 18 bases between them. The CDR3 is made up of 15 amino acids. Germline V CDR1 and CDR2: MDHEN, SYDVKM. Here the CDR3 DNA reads TGTGCCAGCAGAAAGACAGAGCGAAACCTAGATACGCAGTATTTT. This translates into CASRKTERNLDTQYF. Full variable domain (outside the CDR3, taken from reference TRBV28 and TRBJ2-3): DVKVTQSSRYLVKRTGEKVFLECVQDMDHENMFWYRQDPGLGLRLIYFSYDVKMKEKGDIPEGYSVSREKKERFSLILESASTNQTSMYLCASRKTERNLDTQYFGPGTRLTVL.

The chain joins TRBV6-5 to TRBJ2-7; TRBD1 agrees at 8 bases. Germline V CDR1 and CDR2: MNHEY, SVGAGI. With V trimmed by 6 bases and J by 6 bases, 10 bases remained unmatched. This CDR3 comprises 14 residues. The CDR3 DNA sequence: TGTGCCAGCAGGACAGTCGGACAGGGCTTCGAGCAGTACTTC. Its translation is CASRTVGQGFEQYF.

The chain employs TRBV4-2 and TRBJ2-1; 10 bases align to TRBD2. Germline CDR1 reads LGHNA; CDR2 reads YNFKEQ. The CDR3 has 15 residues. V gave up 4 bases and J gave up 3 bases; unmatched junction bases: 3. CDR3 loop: CASSPRTSGYNEQFF. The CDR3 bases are TGTGCCAGCAGCCCCCGGACTAGCGGCTACAATGAGCAGTTCTTC.

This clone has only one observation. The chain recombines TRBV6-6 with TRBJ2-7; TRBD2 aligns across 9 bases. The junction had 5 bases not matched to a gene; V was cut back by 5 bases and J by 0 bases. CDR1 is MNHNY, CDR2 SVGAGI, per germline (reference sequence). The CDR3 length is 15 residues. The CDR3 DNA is TGTGCCAGCAGTCCGACTAGCGGAAGCTCCTACGAGCAGTACTTC. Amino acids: CASSPTSGSSYEQYF.

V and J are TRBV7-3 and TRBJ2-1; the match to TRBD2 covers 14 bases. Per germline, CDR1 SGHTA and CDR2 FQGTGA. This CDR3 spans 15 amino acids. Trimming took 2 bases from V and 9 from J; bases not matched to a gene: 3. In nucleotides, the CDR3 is TGTGCCAGCAGCTTAGGACTAGCGGGAGGCAGTGAGCAGTTCTTC. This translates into CASSLGLAGGSEQFF.

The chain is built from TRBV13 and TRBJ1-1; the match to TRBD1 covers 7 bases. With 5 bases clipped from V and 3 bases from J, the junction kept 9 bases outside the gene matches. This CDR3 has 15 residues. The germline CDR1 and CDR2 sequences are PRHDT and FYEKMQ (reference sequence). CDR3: CASSTLTGADTEAFF. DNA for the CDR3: TGTGCCAGCAGCACCTTAACAGGGGCGGACACTGAAGCTTTCTTT.

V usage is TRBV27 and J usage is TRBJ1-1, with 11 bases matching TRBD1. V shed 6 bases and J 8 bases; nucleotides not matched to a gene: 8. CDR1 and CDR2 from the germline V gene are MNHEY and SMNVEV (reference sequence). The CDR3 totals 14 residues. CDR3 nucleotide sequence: TGTGCCAGCAGCCCGGACAGGGGGCGCGTCGAAGCTTTCTTT. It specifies CASSPDRGRVEAFF.

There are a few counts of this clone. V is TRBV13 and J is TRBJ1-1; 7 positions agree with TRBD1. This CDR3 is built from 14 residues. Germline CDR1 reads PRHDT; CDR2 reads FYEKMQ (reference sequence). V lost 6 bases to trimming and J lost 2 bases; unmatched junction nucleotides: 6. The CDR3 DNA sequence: TGTGCCAGCAGTCCGGACAGGCGAAACACTGAAGCTTTCTTT. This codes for CASSPDRRNTEAFF.

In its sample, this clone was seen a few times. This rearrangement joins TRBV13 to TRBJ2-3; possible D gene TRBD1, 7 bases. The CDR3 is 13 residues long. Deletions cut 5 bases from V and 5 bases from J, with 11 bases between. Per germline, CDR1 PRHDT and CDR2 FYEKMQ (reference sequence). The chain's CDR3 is CASSRQGGDTQYF. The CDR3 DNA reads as TGTGCCAGCAGCCGTCAGGGGGGAGATACGCAGTATTTT.

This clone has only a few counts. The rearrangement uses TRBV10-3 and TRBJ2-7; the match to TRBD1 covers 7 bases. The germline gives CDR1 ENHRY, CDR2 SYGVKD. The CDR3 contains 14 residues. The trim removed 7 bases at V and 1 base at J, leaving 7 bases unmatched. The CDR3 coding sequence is TGTGCCATCAACCCGGGACAGACATCCTACGAGCAGTACTTC. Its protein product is CAINPGQTSYEQYF.

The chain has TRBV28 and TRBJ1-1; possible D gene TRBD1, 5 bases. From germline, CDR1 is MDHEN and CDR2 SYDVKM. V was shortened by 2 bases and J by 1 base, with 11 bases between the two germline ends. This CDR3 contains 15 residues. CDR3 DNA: TGTGCCAGCAGTTTACGGCGGCAGGGGAACACTGAAGCTTTCTTT. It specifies CASSLRRQGNTEAFF. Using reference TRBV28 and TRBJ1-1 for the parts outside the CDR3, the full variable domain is DVKVTQSSRYLVKRTGEKVFLECVQDMDHENMFWYRQDPGLGLRLIYFSYDVKMKEKGDIPEGYSVSREKKERFSLILESASTNQTSMYLCASSLRRQGNTEAFFGQGTRLTVV.

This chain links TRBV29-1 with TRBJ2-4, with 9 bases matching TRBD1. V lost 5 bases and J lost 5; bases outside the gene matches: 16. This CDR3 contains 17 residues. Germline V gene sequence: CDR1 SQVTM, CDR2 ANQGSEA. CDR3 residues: CSVTNRVTGGSQNIQYF. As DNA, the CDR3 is TGCAGCGTTACCAACCGAGTGACAGGGGGGAGCCAAAACATTCAGTACTTC.

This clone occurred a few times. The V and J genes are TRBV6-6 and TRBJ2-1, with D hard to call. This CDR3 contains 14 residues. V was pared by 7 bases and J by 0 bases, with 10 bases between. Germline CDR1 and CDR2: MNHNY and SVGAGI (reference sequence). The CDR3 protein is CASILSVSYNEQFF. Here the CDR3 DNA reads TGTGCCAGCATATTGTCGGTCTCCTACAATGAGCAGTTCTTC.

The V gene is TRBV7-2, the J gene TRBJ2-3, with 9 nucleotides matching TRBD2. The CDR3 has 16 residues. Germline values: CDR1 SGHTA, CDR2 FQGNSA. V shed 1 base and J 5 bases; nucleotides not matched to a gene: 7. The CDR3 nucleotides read TGTGCCAGCAGCTTAGGGGGACTAGCATTAGGAGATACGCAGTATTTT. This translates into CASSLGGLALGDTQYF.

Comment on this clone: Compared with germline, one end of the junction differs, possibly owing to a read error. CDR3 DNA sequence: TGTGCCTCGAGTGTATTGGGGGGACCAGGAAACACCATATATTTT. Encoded protein: CASSVLGGPGNTIYF. The chain carries TRBV30 and TRBJ1-3, with D possibly being TRBD1 (5 bases). Germline V gives CDR1 GTSNPN, CDR2 SVGIG (reference sequence). The CDR3 consists of 15 residues.